This is a list of T cell receptor beta chains from one sample in a study of shared clonotypes between healthy human individuals. Data came from immunoSEQ multiplex PCR; TCRdb stores just in-frame clones and leaves some out. The sample includes roughly 2,000,000 clones, about 94% seen only once; the top ten take about 1.6%. The sequencing sample was made of naive CD8+ T cells from PBMCs. All receptors derive from a man younger than 35 in good health. Some clones in this sample may be carry-over from other donors' samples. CDR3s include the opening cysteine and the closing phenylalanine or tryptophan. The D gene is left open where the match is weak. A clone size is listed for some rows: how often the clone was seen (once, few, many), or a class if it is expanded.

d_call j_call v_call clone_size cdr3_nt cdr3_aa
. TRBJ2-7 TRBV6-5 . TGTGCCAGCAGTTACTCTCCGGAGGACGAGCAGTACTTC CASSYSPEDEQYF
. TRBJ1-2 TRBV14 . TGTGCCAGCAGCCACGCAGGGAATAACTATGGCTACACCTTC CASSHAGNNYGYTF
. TRBJ2-2 TRBV27 . TGTGCCAGCAGTCCCTCCGCAGGGCATTGGAACGGGGAGCTGTTTTTT CASSPSAGHWNGELFF
TRBD1 TRBJ1-2 TRBV7-9 . TGTGCCAGCAGCTTATACAGGGGGCGCGTGGTTAGAGGCTACACCTTC CASSLYRGRVVRGYTF
. TRBJ2-7 TRBV14 . TGTGCCAGCAGCCAGGACGCTACGATCTACGAGCAGTACTTC CASSQDATIYEQYF
. TRBJ1-1 TRBV11-3 . TGTGCCAGCAGTCTAAGGGGAGACACTGAAGCTTTCTTT CASSLRGDTEAFF
. TRBJ1-2 TRBV19 . TGTGCCAGTAGTATTAAGGGGACGGCTTATGGCTACACCTTC CASSIKGTAYGYTF
TRBD1 TRBJ1-1 TRBV11-2 once TGTGCCAGCAGCTTAGGTTGGCAGGGGGTACGGTTAGGGACTGAAGCTTTCTTT CASSLGWQGVRLGTEAFF
TRBD1 TRBJ2-5 TRBV25-1 . TGTGCCAGCAGTGCCCGGACAGGGTTAAGGGAGACCCAGTACTTC CASSARTGLRETQYF
. TRBJ2-2 TRBV9 . TGTGCCAGCAGCGTAGCTACCGCGAACACCGGGGAGCTGTTTTTT CASSVATANTGELFF
TRBD2 TRBJ2-1 TRBV4-2 . TGTGCCAGCAGCCCAACGGGACTAGCGGATACAATAGGCAATGAGCAGTTCTTC CASSPTGLADTIGNEQFF
. TRBJ2-1 TRBV5-6 once TGTGCCAGCAGCTTGGTAGAGCCCTCCTACAATGAGCAGTTCTTC CASSLVEPSYNEQFF
TRBD2 TRBJ2-7 TRBV5-1 . TGCGCCAGCAGCTTGGAAGCGGGAGAGTCCTACGAGCAGTACTTC CASSLEAGESYEQYF
TRBD2 TRBJ2-5 TRBV7-8 once TGTGCCAGCAGCTTAGGTGGGGGGGGTGAGACCCAGTACTTC CASSLGGGGETQYF
. TRBJ2-2 TRBV29-1 . TGCAGCGTGGTGGGGGGAGGGGAGCTGTTTTTT CSVVGGGELFF
TRBD2 TRBJ2-7 TRBV27 . TGTGCCAGCAGTTTCGGGACTAGCGGGAGCGAGCAGTACTTC CASSFGTSGSEQYF
. TRBJ2-1 TRBV30 . TGTGCCTGTGAGTTGGGGTACAATGAGCAGTTCTTC CACELGYNEQFF
. TRBJ1-1 TRBV29-1 few TGCAGCGTTCGGTGGGTGAACACTGAAGCTTTCTTT CSVRWVNTEAFF
TRBD2 TRBJ2-7 TRBV7-3 . TGTGCCAGTTCTTTACTAGCGGGAGGCCACGAGCAGTACTTC CASSLLAGGHEQYF
. TRBJ1-3 TRBV9 . TGTGCCAGCAGCGTTTCACGATCCATCTCTGGAAACACCATATATTTT CASSVSRSISGNTIYF
. TRBJ2-7 TRBV4-1 . TGCGCCAGCAGCCATAGAGGGGTTGAGCGATTTAGCCACGAGCAGTACTTC CASSHRGVERFSHEQYF